The TCR beta chain under discussion was sequenced for a study of cytomegalovirus exposure and HLA in healthy donors. Study overall: The early release's HLA-typed donors yielded roughly 85 million unique TCRs.

Study observations and caveats: Reportedly, HLA-A and HLA-B alleles of most subjects were accurately predicted from TCR beta. Another analysis was done later, and it associated over 15,000 TCR beta sequences with HLA alleles at 0.05 false discovery rate.

As for this clone: Antigen specificity is unknown.

The V end lost 5 bases, the J end lost 9 bases, and 8 bases lay between the germline ends. The CDR3 loop spans 11 amino acids. Germline V CDR1 and CDR2: KGHSH, LQKENI. In the PCR, 60 Vbeta and 13 Jbeta primers were used. Sequencing was performed with immunoSEQ multiplex PCR; in TCRdb, only in-frame clones are kept and a portion is missing. This sample has around 160,000 clones, with approximately 80% found just once. The TCR sequence derives from a woman in her thirties or forties in good health and CMV-seropositive. The chain couples TRBV18 to TRBJ2-1; TRBD1 is a possible D gene (5 bases). The sample consisted of PBMCs. For the CDR3, the DNA is TGTGCCAGCTCAGTAGACAGTGAGCAGTTCTTC. Amino acid sequence: CASSVDSEQFF.